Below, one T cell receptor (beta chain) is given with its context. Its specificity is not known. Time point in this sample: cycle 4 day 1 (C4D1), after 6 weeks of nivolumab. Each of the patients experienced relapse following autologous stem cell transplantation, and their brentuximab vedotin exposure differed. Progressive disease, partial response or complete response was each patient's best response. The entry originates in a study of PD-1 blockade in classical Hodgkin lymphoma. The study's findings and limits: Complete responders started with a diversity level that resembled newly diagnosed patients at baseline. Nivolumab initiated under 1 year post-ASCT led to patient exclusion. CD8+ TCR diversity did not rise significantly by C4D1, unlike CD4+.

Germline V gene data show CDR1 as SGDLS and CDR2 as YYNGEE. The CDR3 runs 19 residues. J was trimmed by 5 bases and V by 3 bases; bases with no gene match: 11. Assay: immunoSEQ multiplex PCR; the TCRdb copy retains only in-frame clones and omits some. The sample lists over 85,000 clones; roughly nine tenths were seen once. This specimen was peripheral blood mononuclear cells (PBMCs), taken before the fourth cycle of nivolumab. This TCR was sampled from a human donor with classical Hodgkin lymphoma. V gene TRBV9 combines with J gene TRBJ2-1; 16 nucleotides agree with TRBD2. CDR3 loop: CASSALPGTSGGADNEQFF. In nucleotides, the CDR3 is TGTGCCAGCAGCGCCCTTCCCGGGACTAGCGGGGGGGCTGACAATGAGCAGTTCTTC.